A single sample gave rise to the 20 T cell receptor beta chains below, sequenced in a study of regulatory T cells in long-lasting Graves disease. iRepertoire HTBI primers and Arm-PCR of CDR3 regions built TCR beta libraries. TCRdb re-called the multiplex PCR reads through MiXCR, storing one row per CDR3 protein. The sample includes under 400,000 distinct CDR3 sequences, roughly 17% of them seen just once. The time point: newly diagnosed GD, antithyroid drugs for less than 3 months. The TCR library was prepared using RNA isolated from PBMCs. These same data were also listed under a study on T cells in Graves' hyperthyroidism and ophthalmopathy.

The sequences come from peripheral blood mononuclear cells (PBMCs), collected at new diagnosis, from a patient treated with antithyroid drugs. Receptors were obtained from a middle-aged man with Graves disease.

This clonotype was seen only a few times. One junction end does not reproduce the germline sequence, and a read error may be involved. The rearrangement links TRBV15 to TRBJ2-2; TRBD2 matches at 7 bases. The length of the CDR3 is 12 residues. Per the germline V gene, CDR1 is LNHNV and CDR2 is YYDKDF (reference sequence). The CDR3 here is CATSRVAGELLF. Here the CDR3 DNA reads TGTGCCACCAGCAGAGTGGCGGGGGAGCTGCTTTTT.

The CDR3 loop is CASSIALTGSDQPQHF. CDR3 sequence (DNA): TGTGCCAGTAGTATAGCTCTTACAGGGTCGGACCAGCCCCAGCATTTT. The genes are TRBV19 and TRBJ1-5, with D possibly being TRBD1 (6 bases). CDR3 size: 16 residues. The germline gives CDR1 LNHDA, CDR2 SQIVND (reference sequence). The V gene lost 1 base and the J gene lost 7 bases, with 17 bases spanning the gap.

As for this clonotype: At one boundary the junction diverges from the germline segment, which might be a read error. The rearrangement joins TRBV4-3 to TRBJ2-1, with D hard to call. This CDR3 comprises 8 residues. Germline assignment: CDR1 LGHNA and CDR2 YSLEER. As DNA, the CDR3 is TGCGCCAGTCTATTTTTGAGATTC. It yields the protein CASLFLRF.

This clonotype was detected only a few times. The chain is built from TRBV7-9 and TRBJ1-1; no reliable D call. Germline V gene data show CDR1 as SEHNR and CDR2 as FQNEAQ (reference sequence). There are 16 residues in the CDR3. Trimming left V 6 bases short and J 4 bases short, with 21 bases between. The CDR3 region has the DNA TGTGCCAGCAGTTTCGACCGGGTGGGGAGGACCACTGAAGCTTTCTTT. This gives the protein CASSFDRVGRTTEAFF.

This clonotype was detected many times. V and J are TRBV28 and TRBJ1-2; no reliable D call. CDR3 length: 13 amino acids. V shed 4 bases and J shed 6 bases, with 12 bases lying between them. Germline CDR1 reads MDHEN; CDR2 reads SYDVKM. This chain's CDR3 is CASSYRAWDGYTF. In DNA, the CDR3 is TGTGCCAGCAGTTACCGGGCTTGGGATGGCTACACCTTC.

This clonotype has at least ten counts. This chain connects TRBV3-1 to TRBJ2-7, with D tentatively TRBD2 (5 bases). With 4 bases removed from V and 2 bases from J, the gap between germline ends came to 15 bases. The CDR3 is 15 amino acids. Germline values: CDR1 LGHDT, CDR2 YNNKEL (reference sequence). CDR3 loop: CASSPSGGSTYEQYF. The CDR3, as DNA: TGTGCCAGCAGCCCCAGCGGTGGCAGTACCTACGAGCAGTACTTC.

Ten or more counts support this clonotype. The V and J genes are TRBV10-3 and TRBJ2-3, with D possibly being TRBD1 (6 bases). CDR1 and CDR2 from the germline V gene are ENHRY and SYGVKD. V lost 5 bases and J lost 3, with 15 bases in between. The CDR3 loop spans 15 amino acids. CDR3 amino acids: CAISSQGSATDTQYF. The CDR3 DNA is TGTGCCATCAGTTCACAGGGAAGTGCAACAGATACGCAGTATTTT.

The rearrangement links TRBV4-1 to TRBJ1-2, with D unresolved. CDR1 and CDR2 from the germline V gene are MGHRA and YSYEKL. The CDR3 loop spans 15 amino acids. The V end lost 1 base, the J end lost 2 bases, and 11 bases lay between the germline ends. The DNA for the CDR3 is TGCGCCAGCAGCCAAGGGGGATCGGGGAACTATGGCTACACCTTC. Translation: CASSQGGSGNYGYTF.

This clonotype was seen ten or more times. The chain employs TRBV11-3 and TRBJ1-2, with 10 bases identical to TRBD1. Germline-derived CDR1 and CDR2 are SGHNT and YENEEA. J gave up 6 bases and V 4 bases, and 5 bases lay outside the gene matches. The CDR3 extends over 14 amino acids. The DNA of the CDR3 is TGTGCCAGCAGCTGGGGACAGGGGATCGATGGCTACACCTTC. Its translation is CASSWGQGIDGYTF.

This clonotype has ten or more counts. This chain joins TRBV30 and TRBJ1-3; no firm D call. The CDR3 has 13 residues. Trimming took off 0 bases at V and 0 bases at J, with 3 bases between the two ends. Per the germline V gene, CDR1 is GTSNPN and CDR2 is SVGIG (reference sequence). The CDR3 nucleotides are TGTGCCTGGAGTGTCATCTCTGGAAACACCATATATTTT. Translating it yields CAWSVISGNTIYF.

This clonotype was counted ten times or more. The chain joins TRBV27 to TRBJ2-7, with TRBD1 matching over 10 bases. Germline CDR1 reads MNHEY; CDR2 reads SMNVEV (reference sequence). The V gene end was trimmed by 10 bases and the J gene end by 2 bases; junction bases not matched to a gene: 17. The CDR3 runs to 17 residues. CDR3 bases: TGTGCCACTTCCTCGGGACAGGGGTCGTCCTGGGCCTACGAGCAGTACTTC. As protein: CATSSGQGSSWAYEQYF.

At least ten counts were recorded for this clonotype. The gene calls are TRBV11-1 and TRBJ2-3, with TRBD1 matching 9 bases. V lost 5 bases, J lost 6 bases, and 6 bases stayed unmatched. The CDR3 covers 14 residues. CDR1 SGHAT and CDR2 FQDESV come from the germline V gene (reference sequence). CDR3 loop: CASSQDRGSDTQYF. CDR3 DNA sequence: TGTGCCAGCAGCCAGGACAGGGGATCGGATACGCAGTATTTT.

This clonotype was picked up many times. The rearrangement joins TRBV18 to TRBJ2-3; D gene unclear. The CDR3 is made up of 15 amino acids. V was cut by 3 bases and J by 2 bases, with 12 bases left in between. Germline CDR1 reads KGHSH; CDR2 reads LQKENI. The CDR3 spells CASSPDGYITDTQYF. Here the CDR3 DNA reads TGTGCCAGCTCACCGGACGGATATATCACAGATACGCAGTATTTT.

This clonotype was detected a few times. CDR3 region: CSARDPGGWGGELFF. CDR3 DNA: TGCAGTGCTAGAGATCCAGGGGGATGGGGCGGGGAGCTGTTTTTT. The genes are TRBV20-1 and TRBJ2-2; TRBD1 agrees at 7 bases. V lost 0 bases, J lost 7 bases, and 8 bases stayed unmatched. The CDR3 has 15 residues. Germline lookup yields CDR1 DFQATT and CDR2 SNEGSKA (reference sequence).

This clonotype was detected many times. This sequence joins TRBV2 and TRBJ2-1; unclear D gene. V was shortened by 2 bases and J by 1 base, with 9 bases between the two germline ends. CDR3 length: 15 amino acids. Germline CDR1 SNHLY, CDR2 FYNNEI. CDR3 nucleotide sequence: TGTGCCAGCAGTGAAAGAGGCCTTTCCTACAATGAGCAGTTCTTC. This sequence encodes CASSERGLSYNEQFF.

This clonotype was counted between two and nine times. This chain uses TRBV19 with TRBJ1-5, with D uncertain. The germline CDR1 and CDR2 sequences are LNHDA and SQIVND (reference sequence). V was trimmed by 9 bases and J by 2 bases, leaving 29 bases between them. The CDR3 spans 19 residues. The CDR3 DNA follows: TGTGCCAGCACGAGAAGCCTCAGCACGGGCTATCGGGGCAATCAGCCCCAGCATTTT. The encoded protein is CASTRSLSTGYRGNQPQHF.

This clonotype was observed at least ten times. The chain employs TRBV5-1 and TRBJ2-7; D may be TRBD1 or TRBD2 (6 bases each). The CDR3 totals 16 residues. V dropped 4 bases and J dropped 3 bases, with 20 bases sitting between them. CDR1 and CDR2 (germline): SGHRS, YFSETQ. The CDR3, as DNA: TGCGCCAGCAGCGGCGGTAGGGGGGCGCGTGGCTACGAGCAGTACTTC. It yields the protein CASSGGRGARGYEQYF.

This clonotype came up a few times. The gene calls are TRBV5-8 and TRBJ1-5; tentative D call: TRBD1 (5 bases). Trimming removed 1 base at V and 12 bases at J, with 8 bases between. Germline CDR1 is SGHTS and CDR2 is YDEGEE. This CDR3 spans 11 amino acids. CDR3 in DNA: TGTGCCAGCAGCTTGCCGGGGGGCCAGCATTTT. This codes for CASSLPGGQHF.

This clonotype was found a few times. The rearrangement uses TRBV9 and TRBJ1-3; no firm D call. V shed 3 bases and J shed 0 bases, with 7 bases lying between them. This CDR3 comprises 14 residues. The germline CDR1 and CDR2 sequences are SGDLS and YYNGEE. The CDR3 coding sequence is TGTGCCAGCAGCGACGGAAGCTCTGGAAACACCATATATTTT. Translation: CASSDGSSGNTIYF.

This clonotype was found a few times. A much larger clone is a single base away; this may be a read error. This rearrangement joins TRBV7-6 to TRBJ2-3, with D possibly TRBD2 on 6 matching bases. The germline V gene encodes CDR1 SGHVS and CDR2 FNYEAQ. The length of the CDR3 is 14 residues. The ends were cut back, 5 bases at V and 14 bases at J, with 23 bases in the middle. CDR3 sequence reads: CASSTTLGGSRPYF. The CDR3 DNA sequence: TGTGCCAGCAGCACGACCCTTGGGGGGAGTAGGCCGTATTTT.